This TCR beta chain was found in a study of blood T cell repertoires in COVID-19. This CDR3 has 15 amino acids. V trimming: 2 bases; J trimming: 5 bases; junction bases outside the gene matches: 8. Germline loops: CDR1 SGHTA, CDR2 FQGNSA. The protocol was immunoSEQ multiplex PCR, while the TCRdb copy is restricted to in-frame clones and leaves out a portion. Of approximately 390,000 clones detected, approximately 87% appear once; the ten largest clones hold 2.3%. Sequences were obtained from peripheral blood. This chain uses TRBV7-2 with TRBJ1-2; 7 bases fit TRBD1. The receptor was derived from a woman aged 55 to 70 with COVID-19, enrolled during active disease. The CDR3 loop reads CASSLQGGISYGYTF. In DNA, the CDR3 is TGTGCCAGCAGCTTACAGGGGGGCATAAGTTATGGCTACACCTTC.